The T cell receptor beta chain under discussion was sequenced for a study of cytotoxic CD8 clonotypes in ibrutinib-treated CLL. Study-level background: Mean values per sample were around 250,000 productive templates and 98,000 or so productive rearrangements. Study-level results: Clonality at baseline surpassed age-matched healthy donors and tracked circulating CD8+ T-cell counts. Stable or contracted on treatment, public clonotypes were also uncommon.

On this clone: What it recognizes is unknown.

The CDR3 contains 14 residues. The V gene lost 2 bases and the J gene lost 7 bases, with 12 bases spanning the gap. The germline CDR1 and CDR2 sequences are MGHRA and YSYEKL. Sequencing used immunoSEQ multiplex PCR; TCRdb keeps in-frame clones, though not all of them. The table shows hundreds of thousands of clones, with 75% to 80% occurring only once. Specimen: PBMCs, collected after 12 months of ibrutinib treatment. The TCR was taken from a human donor with chronic lymphocytic leukemia. The genes are TRBV4-1 and TRBJ1-5; possibly TRBD1 for D (6 bases). CDR3 residues: CASSQREGGQPQHF. For the CDR3, the DNA is TGCGCCAGCAGCCAAAGAGAGGGGGGACAGCCCCAGCATTTT.